The following is a TCR beta chain sequence with its context. This receptor's antigen is unknown. Per-base quality was not reported, and no clone a single base away is much larger than it. Donors were healthy HIV-negative adults with no recently reported acute infections or vaccinations. Every donor was a Caucasian adult residing in Nashville, Tennessee, USA. CD4+ T cells were enriched by magnetic negative selection, after which naive cells were positively selected on CD45RA and the negative fraction was taken as the memory subset. Blood was collected by leukapheresis, and PBMCs were isolated by Ficoll-Histopaque density gradient centrifugation and then cryopreserved in liquid nitrogen vapor phase. Analytical flow cytometry was used to check the purity and quantity of every magnetically sorted T cell population. From each sorted fraction, genomic DNA was isolated and quantified by UV absorbance on a Nanodrop 2000c.

This record belongs to a study of shared clonotypes between healthy human individuals (dated by TCRdb to between 2020 and 2021). As for the study more broadly: The cohort included a few men and a couple of women between 18 and 49 years of age. For each donor, CD4 naive and CD4 memory were each given three plates, CD8 naive was given two plates, and CD8 memory was given one plate. Blood TCR repertoires of five healthy adults were deeply sequenced to estimate repertoire size and the extent of clonotype sharing between individuals. Libraries were prepared and TCR repertoires were sequenced by different laboratories using diverse techniques, in order to increase sequencing depth and limit assay-specific biases. Per donor, leukapheresis produced somewhere between about 0.8 and 9 billion PBMCs.

Paper-wide results and their limitations: Even with the large sequencing depth, rarefaction of the sorted-subset datasets indicated that sequencing was incomplete. Sampling was restricted to blood, and TCR repertoires in tissue are likely to differ from TCR repertoires in blood. Compared with non-shared clonotypes, clonotypes shared by all four sorted-subset donors had higher generation probabilities. The genetic and exposure-history diversity represented was limited by the small number of donors. Sharing across several donors was observed for about 5% of naive CD4, about 3.2% of naive CD8, around 2.5% of memory CD4, and roughly 0.4% of memory CD8 clonotypes. Pairwise subsampling indicated that sequencing depth was expected to affect the degree of clonotype sharing among donors. Larger estimated clonotype richness was generally found for naive subsets than for memory subsets.

The CDR3 runs 17 amino acids, cysteine and phenylalanine included. Only the CDR3 part of the read is kept: 51 bases, read in frame from the first base. V is trimmed back by 4 bases and J by 0 bases, and the junction contains 7 bases that no gene match accounts for. Via the germline V gene (reference sequence), CDR1 is SGHKS and CDR2 YYEKEE. Using the deep immunoSEQ assay, multiplex PCR amplified TCR CDR3 regions from genomic DNA. Extracted genomic DNA from each cell subset was spread evenly across all wells of several immunoSEQ 96-well plates, with each plate serving as a replicate. For sorted subsets, around 0.2 ug genomic DNA, equal to 30,000 or so T cell genomes, was loaded into each replicate PCR. The purified libraries were quantified using a Qubit 3.0 fluorometer, sized with a Bioanalyzer 2100, and then quantified again using the KAPA Library Quantification kit. Each immunoSEQ 96-well plate was sequenced on its own single-read 150-cycle Illumina NextSeq 550 flow cell. The original methods were these. Because only junctional sequences without quality scores were contained in the immunoSEQ output, filtering matching that applied to full-length reads could not be performed. To assign V/J genes and CDR3, sequences were annotated against IMGT germline references using PyIR, a Python wrapper for IgBLAST v1.9. Any read was removed if the V/J assignment was weak (E-value above 1e-6), the CDR3 was missing, or the read contained stop codons, out-of-frame junctions, or ambiguous translated residues. A V3J clonotype was defined by an identical inferred V gene, J gene, and CDR3 amino acid sequence. Percentage overlap between repertoires was calculated by dividing the number of shared unique clonotypes by the size of the smaller repertoire. RTK rarefaction, the Chao1 estimator, and Recon v2.1 estimates of unobserved clonotypes were used to assess repertoire richness. Generation probabilities for all TCRbeta clonotypes obtained by the gDNA method from a handful of donors were computed using OLGA. TCRdb carries this immuneACCESS record with in-frame sequences only. Its versions omit some clonotypes, under half of them owing to an unresolved V gene in the studies checked, with the rest unexplained. V, J and clone size are taken as reported in that table, and D and trimming were inferred from the DNA itself. The sample table holds about 2.4 million clones, of which more than 90% were seen once. Of the sample, around 0.15% falls within the top ten clones.

The sample consisted of naive CD4+ T cells sorted from blood. What this sample's cell subset or site label stands for: CD45RA+ positively selected. The TCR was taken from a young man in good health. The chain links TRBV5-5 with TRBJ2-7; 13 nucleotides in the junction match TRBD2. The DNA is as follows: TGTGCCAGCAGCACGGGACTAGCGGGAATGGGCTCCTACGAGCAGTACTTC. Protein translation: CASSTGLAGMGSYEQYF.